Listed below are T cell receptor beta chains from one sample, sequenced in a study of blood T cells in healthy people across ages. TCRdb used MiXCR to reprocess the 5' RACE reads, holding one entry per CDR3 protein. The sample includes over 1,500,000 distinct CDR3 sequences, roughly 43% of them seen just once. Sequencing used blood. The source is a human donor in good health. The CDR3 runs from the conserved cysteine through the conserved F or W. Fields, in order: clone size, V gene, J gene, D gene, CDR3 protein, CDR3 DNA. D genes are given only for firm matches. For some rows the clone size is stated as once, few or many, or as a class when expanded; others skip it.

.	TRBV7-2	TRBJ1-1	.	CANSPDQGLNTEAFF	TGTGCCAACAGCCCCGACCAGGGGCTGAACACTGAAGCTTTCTTT
few	TRBV7-2	TRBJ1-2	TRBD1	CASSQTQGALDYGYTF	TGTGCCAGTAGCCAGACCCAGGGGGCGCTGGACTATGGCTACACCTTC
.	TRBV7-9	TRBJ2-3	.	CASNERGSTDTQYF	TGTGCCAGCAACGAGAGAGGTTCCACAGATACGCAGTATTTT
.	TRBV25-1	TRBJ1-4	TRBD1	CASSRQGLNEKRFF	TGTGCCAGCTCGCGACAGGGATTGAATGAAAAACGGTTTTTT
few	TRBV14	TRBJ2-1	TRBD2	CASSIAGASYYEQFF	TGTGCCAGCAGCATAGCGGGGGCCTCTTACTATGAGCAGTTCTTC
once	TRBV27	TRBJ2-1	.	CASSPITVAAGLNEQFF	TGTGCCAGCAGCCCAATAACTGTAGCGGCGGGCCTCAATGAGCAGTTCTTC
.	TRBV7-3	TRBJ2-1	.	CASSLTAGGFDEQFF	TGTGCCAGCAGCTTAACGGCGGGTGGGTTCGATGAGCAGTTCTTC
.	TRBV7-2	TRBJ2-4	TRBD2	CASSLVAGIAKNIQYF	TGTGCCAGCAGCTTAGTAGCGGGGATAGCCAAAAACATTCAGTACTTC
.	TRBV20-1	TRBJ2-1	TRBD1	CSARDPGGTTEQFF	TGCAGTGCTAGAGATCCAGGGGGAACTACAGAGCAGTTCTTC
.	TRBV7-8	TRBJ1-1	.	CASSINRVNTEAFF	TGTGCCAGCAGTATTAACAGGGTGAACACTGAAGCTTTCTTT
few	TRBV7-7	TRBJ2-5	TRBD1	CASSFGLGTEETQYF	TGTGCTAGCAGCTTTGGCCTCGGGACAGAAGAGACCCAGTACTTC
few	TRBV12-3/TRBV12-4	TRBJ2-7	TRBD2	CASSFELAGVMDEQYF	TGTGCCAGCAGTTTTGAGCTAGCGGGGGTCATGGACGAGCAGTACTTC
few	TRBV5-6	TRBJ2-2	TRBD2	CASSFRLAGRAGELFF	TGTGCCAGCAGCTTCCGACTAGCAGGTCGGGCCGGGGAGCTGTTTTTT
.	TRBV4-1	TRBJ1-5	.	CASSQLDYQPQHF	TGCGCCAGCAGCCAACTGGATTATCAGCCCCAGCATTTT
few	TRBV29-1	TRBJ2-1	.	CSASPGVRNEQFF	TGCAGCGCCAGCCCCGGGGTTAGAAATGAGCAGTTCTTC
.	TRBV7-6	TRBJ2-1	.	CASSSLGTGEQFF	TGTGCCAGCAGCTCGCTAGGTACTGGTGAGCAGTTCTTC
.	TRBV9	TRBJ2-1	.	CASSVGTEEHNEQFF	TGTGCCAGCAGCGTAGGAACCGAAGAGCACAATGAGCAGTTCTTC
few	TRBV29-1	TRBJ2-5	TRBD1	CSTRRTGGSETQYF	TGCAGCACTCGCCGGACAGGGGGATCAGAGACCCAGTACTTC
.	TRBV7-9	TRBJ2-1	.	CASSLPRGTNEQFF	TGTGCCAGCAGCCTCCCCCGGGGCACCAATGAGCAGTTCTTC
few	TRBV29-1	TRBJ1-1	TRBD1	CSATRGHDTEAFF	TGCAGCGCAACCAGGGGGCATGACACTGAAGCTTTCTTT
few	TRBV20-1	TRBJ2-7	TRBD1	CSAKGQDEQYF	TGCAGTGCCAAGGGACAGGACGAGCAGTACTTC
.	TRBV7-2	TRBJ2-3	.	CASSLVIGSTDTPYF	TGTGCCAGCAGCTTAGTTATTGGTAGCACAGATACGCCGTATTTT
.	TRBV6-1	TRBJ2-7	.	CASSDQGLSYEQYF	TGTGCCAGCAGTGATCAGGGCCTCTCCTACGAGCAGTACTTC
once	TRBV12-3/TRBV12-4	TRBJ1-6	.	CASSLTGSAPLHF	TGTGCCAGCAGTTTAACGGGGTCCGCCCCCCTCCACTTT
.	TRBV12-3/TRBV12-4	TRBJ1-2	.	CASSLIGRSANYGYTF	TGTGCCAGCAGTTTAATTGGAAGGTCGGCTAACTATGGCTACACCTTC
.	TRBV12-3/TRBV12-4	TRBJ2-1	TRBD1	CASGQGAHNEQFF	TGTGCCAGTGGACAGGGGGCCCACAATGAGCAGTTCTTC
few	TRBV18	TRBJ2-7	.	CASSPPSRGRLRDEQYF	TGTGCCAGCTCACCACCTTCCAGAGGGCGATTGAGGGACGAGCAGTACTTC
.	TRBV12-3/TRBV12-4	TRBJ1-1	.	CASSLEDLNTEAFF	TGTGCCAGCAGTTTAGAAGACCTGAACACTGAAGCTTTCTTT
.	TRBV28	TRBJ1-2	.	CASTQGDYGYTF	TGTGCCAGCACTCAGGGAGACTATGGCTACACCTTC
many	TRBV29-1	TRBJ2-3	.	CSGDSNGGTQYF	TGCAGCGGTGACTCGAACGGGGGTACGCAGTATTTT
.	TRBV29-1	TRBJ2-7	TRBD1	CSAGTAPYEQYF	TGCAGCGCTGGGACAGCCCCCTACGAGCAGTACTTC
.	TRBV29-1	TRBJ2-4	.	CSVEGQAGEQYF	TGCAGCGTTGAAGGACAGGCGGGGGAGCAGTACTTC
.	TRBV9	TRBJ1-4	TRBD1	CASSRDRGRYEKLFF	TGTGCCAGCAGCCGAGACAGGGGGCGATATGAAAAACTGTTTTTT
many	TRBV20-1	TRBJ2-1	TRBD2	CSARRGGAYNEQFF	TGCAGTGCTCGTCGCGGGGGGGCCTACAATGAGCAGTTCTTC
few	TRBV5-1	TRBJ2-5	.	CASSLYGAEKTQYF	TGCGCCAGCAGCTTGTACGGGGCCGAGAAGACCCAGTACTTC
.	TRBV9	TRBJ1-4	TRBD1	CASSPPGGKLFF	TGTGCCAGCAGCCCTCCAGGGGGAAAACTGTTTTTT
.	TRBV30	TRBJ1-1	.	CAWTEPQGGITEAFF	TGTGCCTGGACCGAACCCCAGGGCGGGATCACTGAAGCTTTCTTT
.	TRBV12-3/TRBV12-4	TRBJ1-2	.	CASSLAGRGHGYTF	TGTGCCAGCAGTTTAGCGGGAAGGGGTCATGGCTACACCTTC
.	TRBV15	TRBJ2-3	TRBD1	CATSSMGQIFSTDTQYF	TGTGCCACCAGCAGCATGGGACAGATATTTAGCACAGATACGCAGTATTTT
few	TRBV20-1	TRBJ2-7	TRBD1	CSARDLGTGRYEQYF	TGCAGTGCTAGAGATCTTGGGACAGGGCGTTACGAGCAGTACTTC
.	TRBV14	TRBJ2-7	.	CASSRALAGRDEQYF	TGTGCCAGCAGCAGGGCCTTAGCTGGACGGGACGAGCAGTACTTC